A single T cell receptor beta chain is shown here with its context. The antigen remains unidentified. V was cut by 5 bases and J by 2 bases, with 12 bases left in between. This CDR3 is 14 amino acids long. CDR1 is SEHNR and CDR2 is FQNEAQ in the germline V gene (reference sequence). These data belong to a study of a mutant IDH1 vaccine in newly diagnosed glioma. Study as a whole: Treated patients showed a male proportion of roughly 60%, a female proportion of about 40%, and a mean age of around 39 years.

Time point denoted: week 23, last vaccination. Vaccine doses each comprised 300 ug of mutant IDH1 20-mer peptide, with topical imiquimod. Libraries were prepared by immunoSEQ multiplex PCR; TCRdb keeps only in-frame clonotypes and omits some of them. This table has over 45,000 clones, roughly 80% appearing once. Sequenced material: PBMCs, taken from a glioma patient whose treatment included an IDH1 peptide vaccine. V and J are TRBV7-9 and TRBJ2-5; D gene unclear. This clonotype was sampled from a man aged 35 to 55 with glioma. The CDR3 is CASSPPLKQETQYF. The CDR3 DNA follows: TGTGCCAGCAGCCCTCCCCTAAAGCAAGAGACCCAGTACTTC.